This TCR beta chain was profiled in a study of PD-L1 blockade in urothelial cancer. Turning to the study itself: The analyses of blood took place 3 weeks (second dose) and 6 weeks after treatment start. Study observations and caveats: For durable-benefit patients, tumor-associated blood clones expanded more at 3 weeks. Better survival was predicted by below-median pretreatment blood TCR clonality.

The assay was immunoSEQ multiplex PCR, and TCRdb's table has in-frame clones only and misses some. The sample has tens of thousands of clones; around four fifths are singletons. Regarding time point: pretreatment peripheral blood. Patients' cancers were locally advanced or metastatic urothelial carcinomas. The CDR3 runs 13 residues. Germline V CDR1 and CDR2: SGDLS, YYNGEE. With 4 bases removed from V and 2 bases from J, the gap between germline ends came to 10 bases. A note on this clone: The antigen is undetermined.

V and J are TRBV9 and TRBJ2-7; TRBD2 might be the D (5 bases). This receptor was obtained from a man aged 50 to 59 with urothelial cancer. Sequenced here: PBMCs, sampled around atezolizumab (anti-PD-L1) treatment. CDR3 bases: TGTGCCAGCAGCCCCATCGGGGCCTACGAGCAGTACTTC. The encoded protein is CASSPIGAYEQYF. Based on the CDR3 plus reference TRBV9 and TRBJ2-7, the full variable domain is DSGVTQTPKHLITATGQRVTLRCSPRSGDLSVYWYQQSLDQGLQFLIQYYNGEERAKGNILERFSAQQFPDLHSELNLSSLELGDSALYFCASSPIGAYEQYFGPGTRLTVT.